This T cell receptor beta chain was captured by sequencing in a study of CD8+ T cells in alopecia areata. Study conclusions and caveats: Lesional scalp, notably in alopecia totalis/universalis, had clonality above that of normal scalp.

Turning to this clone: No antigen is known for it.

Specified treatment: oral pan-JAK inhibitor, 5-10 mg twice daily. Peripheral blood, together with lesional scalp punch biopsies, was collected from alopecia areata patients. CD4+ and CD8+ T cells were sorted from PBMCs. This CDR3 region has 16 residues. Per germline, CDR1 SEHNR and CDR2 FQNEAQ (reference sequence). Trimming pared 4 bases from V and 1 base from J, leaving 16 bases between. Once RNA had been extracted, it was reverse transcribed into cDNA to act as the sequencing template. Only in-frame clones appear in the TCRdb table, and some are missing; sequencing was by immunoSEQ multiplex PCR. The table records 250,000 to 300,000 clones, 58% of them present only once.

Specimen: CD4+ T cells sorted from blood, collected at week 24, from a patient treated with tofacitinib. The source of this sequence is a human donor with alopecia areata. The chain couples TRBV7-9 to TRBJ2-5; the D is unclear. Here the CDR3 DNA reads TGTGCCAGCAGCTCCCTCCTCCGGGCGGTCCAAGAGACCCAGTACTTC. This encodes CASSSLLRAVQETQYF. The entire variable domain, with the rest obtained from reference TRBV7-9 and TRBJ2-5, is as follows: DTGVSQNPRHKITKRGQNVTFRCDPISEHNRLYWYRQTLGQGPEFLTYFQNEAQLEKSRLLSDRFSAERPKGSFSTLEIQRTEQGDSAMYLCASSSLLRAVQETQYFGPGTRLLVL.